This TCR beta chain comes out of a study of blood T cell repertoires in COVID-19. Generated by immunoSEQ multiplex PCR, the TCRdb table keeps only in-frame clones and is missing some. The sample holds around 370,000 clones; approximately 87% are singletons and the top ten take more than 5%. Source material: peripheral blood. The TCR was taken from a woman between 50 and 59 years old with COVID-19, enrolled during active disease.

The chain's CDR3 is CASSELQGQETQYF. The CDR3 DNA reads TGTGCCAGCAGTGAGCTCCAGGGCCAAGAGACCCAGTACTTC. V gene TRBV25-1 combines with J gene TRBJ2-5, with a tentative D call TRBD1 (5 bases). V lost 3 bases and J 1 base, leaving 9 bases between the germline ends. Germline V gene sequence: CDR1 MGHDK, CDR2 SYGVNS. The CDR3 is 14 amino acids.